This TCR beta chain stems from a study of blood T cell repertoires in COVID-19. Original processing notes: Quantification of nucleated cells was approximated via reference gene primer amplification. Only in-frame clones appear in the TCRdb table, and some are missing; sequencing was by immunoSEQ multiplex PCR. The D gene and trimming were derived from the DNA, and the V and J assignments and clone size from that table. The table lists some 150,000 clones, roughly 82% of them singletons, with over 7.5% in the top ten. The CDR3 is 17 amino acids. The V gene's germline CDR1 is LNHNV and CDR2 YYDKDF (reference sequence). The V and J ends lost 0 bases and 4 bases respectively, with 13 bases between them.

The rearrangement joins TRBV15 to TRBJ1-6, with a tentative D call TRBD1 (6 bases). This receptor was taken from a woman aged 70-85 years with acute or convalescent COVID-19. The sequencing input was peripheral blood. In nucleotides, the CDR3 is TGTGCCACCAGCAGAGATACTGGGACAAATTATAATTCACCCCTCCACTTT. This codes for CATSRDTGTNYNSPLHF.